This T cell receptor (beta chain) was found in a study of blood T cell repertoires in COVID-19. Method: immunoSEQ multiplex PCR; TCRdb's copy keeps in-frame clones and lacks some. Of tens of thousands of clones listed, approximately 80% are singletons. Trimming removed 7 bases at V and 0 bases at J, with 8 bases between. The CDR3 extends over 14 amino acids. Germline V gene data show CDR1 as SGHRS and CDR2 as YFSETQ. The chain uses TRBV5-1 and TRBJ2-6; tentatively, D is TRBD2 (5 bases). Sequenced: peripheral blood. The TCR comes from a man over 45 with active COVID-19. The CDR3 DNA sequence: TGCGCCAGCGGAGGTGGCTCTGGGGCCAACGTCCTGACTTTC. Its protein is CASGGGSGANVLTF.